This TCR beta chain was retrieved from a study of blood T cells in healthy people across ages. Study-level findings and limits: For the donors, CMV status was unknown and possibly confounded expanded clonotype changes. Across the age range, TCR beta diversity per million T cells fell in a roughly linear way.

PCR was performed a second time for roughly 7 to 11 cycles using a sample-barcoded 5' primer and a J-beta primer mix. TCRdb fed the 5' RACE reads into MiXCR, producing one record per CDR3 protein. The sample holds approximately 800,000 distinct CDR3 sequences, roughly 50% seen once. Those donating, healthy Caucasian individuals from Russia, were aged about 6 to 100. Turning to this clonotype: Its antigen remains unidentified.

The length of the CDR3 is 11 residues. Trimming stripped 2 bases from V and 7 bases from J, with 6 bases between. V is TRBV12-3 or TRBV12-4 and J is TRBJ2-7, with D unclear. The material sequenced was blood. This TCR came from a middle-aged man in good health. In DNA, the CDR3 is TGTGCCAGCAGTTTAAGGATGGAGCAGTACTTC. Its translation: CASSLRMEQYF.